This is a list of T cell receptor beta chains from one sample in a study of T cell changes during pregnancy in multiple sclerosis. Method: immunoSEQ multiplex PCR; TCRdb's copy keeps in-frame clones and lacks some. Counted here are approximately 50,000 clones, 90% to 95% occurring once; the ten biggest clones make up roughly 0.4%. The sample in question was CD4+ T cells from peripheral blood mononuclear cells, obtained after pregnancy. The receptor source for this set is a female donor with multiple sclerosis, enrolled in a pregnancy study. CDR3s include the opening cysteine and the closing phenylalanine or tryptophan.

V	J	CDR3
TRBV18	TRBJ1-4	CASSPQGANEKLFF
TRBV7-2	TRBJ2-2	CASSRNTGSTGELFF
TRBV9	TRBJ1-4	CASSPRGGQGGEKLFF
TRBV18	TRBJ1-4	CASLDSLSNEKLFF
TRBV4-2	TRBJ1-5	CASSQTGQGWQAQHF
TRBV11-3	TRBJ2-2	CASSFTPGGELFF
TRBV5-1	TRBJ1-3	CASSLEGQGLVDTIYF
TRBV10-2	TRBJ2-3	CASSPSSGRDTQYF
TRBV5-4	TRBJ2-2	CASSLETALLAGATGELFF
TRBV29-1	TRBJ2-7	CSVAGEAYEQYF
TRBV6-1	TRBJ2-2	CASKFSGTGELFF
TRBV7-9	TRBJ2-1	CASSDGRAYNEQFF
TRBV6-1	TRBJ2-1	CASRTSGGEQFF
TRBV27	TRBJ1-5	CASSLGGGTGIDQPQHF
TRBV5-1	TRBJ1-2	CASSLTAGGSKSGYTF
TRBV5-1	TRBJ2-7	CASSSPSGRAVYEQYF
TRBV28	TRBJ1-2	CASSLSRQANYGYTF
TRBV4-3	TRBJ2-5	CASSQDVFGETQYF
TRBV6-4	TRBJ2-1	CASSDSMVAGGYNEQFF
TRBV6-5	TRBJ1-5	CASRTGMTQPQHF
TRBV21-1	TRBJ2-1	CASSKGVLARRTEQFF
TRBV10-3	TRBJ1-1	CAISTMNTEAFF
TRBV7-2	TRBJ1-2	CASSPTGPGGGYTF
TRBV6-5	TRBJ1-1	CASSYAGSKDTEAFF
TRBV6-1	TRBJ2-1	CASSYMSEQFF
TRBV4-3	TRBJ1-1	CASSQGANTEAFF
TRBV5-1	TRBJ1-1	CASSPVTGLENTEAFF
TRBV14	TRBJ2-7	CASSRAQGSTYEQYF
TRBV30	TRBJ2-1	CAWKGWRGYNEQFF
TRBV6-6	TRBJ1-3	CASRDSGGYSGNTIYF
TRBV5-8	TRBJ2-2	CASSSNSGPNTGELFF
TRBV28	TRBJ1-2	CASSLSDRTGRYGYTF
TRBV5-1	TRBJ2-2	CASSLAQGNTGELFF
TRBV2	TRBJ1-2	CASRGRQAGANYGYTF
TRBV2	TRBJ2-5	CASKGGETQYF
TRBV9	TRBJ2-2	CASSPRQAKTGELFF
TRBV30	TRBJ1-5	CAWRVPGQGGGQPQHF
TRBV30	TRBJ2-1	CAWSGLAGYNEQFF
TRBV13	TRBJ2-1	CASSVGLENEQFF
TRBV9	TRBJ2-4	CASSPSASGTKNIQYF
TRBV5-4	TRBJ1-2	CASSPWNRVPSSDGYTF
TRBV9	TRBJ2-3	CASSPARGQNTDTQYF
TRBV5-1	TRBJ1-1	CASSLGTGLNTEAFF
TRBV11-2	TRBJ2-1	CASSLGRGISYNEQFF
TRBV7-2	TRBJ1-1	CASSLGPVNTEAFF
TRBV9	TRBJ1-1	CASSPRVHWDTEAFF
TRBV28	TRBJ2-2	CASSLGRFIQGKSQGSGELFF
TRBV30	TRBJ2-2	CAWNSGSSLGGELFF
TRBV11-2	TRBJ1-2	CASSSSTGVGGYTF
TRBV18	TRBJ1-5	CASSPGQGGIQPQHF
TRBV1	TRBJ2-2	CTSSQGWHTGELFF
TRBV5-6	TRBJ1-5	CASSSRTGVSGNQPQHF
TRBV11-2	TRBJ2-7	CASSLVLALTYEQYF
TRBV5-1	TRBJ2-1	CASSRQRGGGIARNNEQFF
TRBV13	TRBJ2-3	CASRAANTDTQYF